This T cell receptor beta chain was recorded in a study of shared clonotypes between healthy human individuals (TCRdb year 2020). Looking at the study overall: Three men and a couple of women, aged 18 to 49 years, made up the cohort. Leukapheresis yielded between about 0.9 and 9 billion PBMCs per donor. To increase sequencing depth and limit assay-specific biases, different laboratories used diverse techniques to prepare libraries and sequence TCR repertoires. For each donor, three plates each were used for CD4 naive and CD4 memory, two plates were used for CD8 naive, and one plate was used for CD8 memory. Blood TCR repertoires of about five healthy adults were deeply sequenced to estimate repertoire size and the extent of clonotype sharing between individuals.

TCR CDR3 regions were amplified from genomic DNA by multiplex PCR using the deep immunoSEQ assay. For each cell subset, the extracted genomic DNA was distributed evenly across all wells of several immunoSEQ 96-well plates, and each plate served as one replicate. For sorted subsets, about 200 ng genomic DNA, equal to tens of thousands of T cell genomes, was loaded into each replicate PCR. Purified libraries were quantified with a Qubit 3.0 fluorometer, sized on a Bioanalyzer 2100, and re-quantified with the KAPA Library Quantification kit. Every immunoSEQ 96-well plate was sequenced on a dedicated single-read 150-cycle Illumina NextSeq 550 flow cell. Turning to the authors' computational methods: The immunoSEQ output contained only junctional sequences without quality scores, so filtering could not match that applied to full-length reads. Sequences were annotated with PyIR, a Python wrapper for IgBLAST v1.9, using IMGT germline references to assign V/J genes and CDR3. Reads with weak V/J assignments (E-value above 1e-6), missing CDR3, stop codons, out-of-frame junctions, or ambiguous translated residues were removed. V3J clonotypes were defined as sequences sharing the same inferred V gene, J gene, and CDR3 amino acid sequence. Percentage overlap between repertoires was calculated by dividing the number of shared unique clonotypes by the size of the smaller repertoire. RTK rarefaction, the Chao1 estimator, and Recon v2.1 estimates of unobserved clonotypes were used to assess repertoire richness. For all TCRbeta clonotypes obtained by the gDNA method from a handful of donors, generation probabilities were computed with OLGA. TCRdb carries this immuneACCESS record with in-frame sequences only. Its versions omit some clonotypes, under half of them owing to an unresolved V gene in the studies checked, with the rest unexplained. That table gives V, J and clone size, and the DNA gave D and trimming. This sample is represented by about 2.1 million clones; about 94% of them were singletons. The ten top clones hold less than 2% of the sample.

Turning to this clone: Its specific antigen is unknown. One base away there is no much larger clone; base qualities are not given.

For the CD8 naive samples, CD45RO-negative cells were positively selected for CCR7, yielding a CD45RA+CCR7+ population from which TemRA cells were excluded. The donors were healthy, HIV-negative adults who had no recently reported acute infections or vaccinations. Every donor was a Caucasian adult living in Nashville, Tennessee, USA. Blood was collected by leukapheresis, and PBMCs were isolated by Ficoll-Histopaque density gradient centrifugation and then cryopreserved in liquid nitrogen vapor phase. Purity and quantity of every magnetically sorted T cell population were checked by analytical flow cytometry. Genomic DNA was isolated from every sorted fraction and measured by UV absorbance on a Nanodrop 2000c. V sheds 3 bases and J sheds 3 bases, leaving 11 bases between their ends. Its CDR3 holds 15 amino acids, cysteine through phenylalanine. The retained sequence is limited to the CDR3, 45 bases, with the frame set at the first base. CDR1 and CDR2 are read off the germline V gene as ENHRY and SYGVKD.

Results and caveats for the whole study, not just this receptor: Because the study included only a small number of donors, the genetic and exposure-history diversity represented was limited. Only blood was sampled, and tissue TCR repertoires likely differ from those in blood. Pairwise subsampling indicated that sequencing depth was expected to affect the degree of clonotype sharing among donors. Clonotypes shared by all four sorted-subset donors showed higher generation probabilities than non-shared clonotypes. Roughly 5% of naive CD4, around 3.5% of naive CD8, approximately 2% of memory CD4, and 0.35% to 0.4% of memory CD8 clonotypes were shared across several donors. Larger estimated clonotype richness was generally found for naive subsets than for memory subsets. Incomplete sequencing was indicated by rarefaction of sorted-subset datasets, despite the large sequencing depth.

This sequence was found in a man between 18 and 29 years old in good health. Some clones in this sample may be carry-over from other donors' samples. Specimen: naive CD8+ T cells from PBMCs. The sample's cell subset or site label, in plain terms: CD45RA+CCR7+. The sequence is built from TRBV10-3 and TRBJ2-2, with an unclear D gene assignment. The CDR3 is CAISDGRSHTGELFF. At the DNA level, the sequence is TGTGCCATCAGTGACGGCCGTTCCCACACCGGGGAGCTGTTTTTT.